A single sample gave rise to the 24 T cell receptor beta chains below, sequenced in a study of T cell changes during pregnancy in multiple sclerosis. The table came from immunoSEQ multiplex PCR; TCRdb's copy has only in-frame clones and leaves some out. The table has about 44,000 clones, approximately 90% seen once. The specimen comprised CD4+ T cells from peripheral blood mononuclear cells, sampled after pregnancy. The receptors shown here come from a female donor with multiple sclerosis, enrolled in a pregnancy study.

This chain joins TRBV5-4 and TRBJ1-4, with D tentatively TRBD1 (5 bases). The CDR3 is 15 amino acids. The V and J ends lost 4 bases and 5 bases respectively, with 15 bases between them. Germline CDR1 reads SGHNT; CDR2 reads YYREEE (reference sequence). The chain's CDR3 is CASSPAGAGNEKLFF. CDR3 DNA sequence: TGTGCCAGCAGCCCCGCCGGGGCGGGGAATGAAAAACTGTTTTTT.

The chain carries TRBV2 and TRBJ1-1; D remains ambiguous. The V end lost 2 bases, the J end lost 9 bases, and 10 bases lay between the germline ends. Looked up from germline, CDR1 is SNHLY and CDR2 is FYNNEI. The CDR3 length is 12 residues. The chain's CDR3 is CASSETGGKAFF. In nucleotides, the CDR3 is TGTGCCAGCAGTGAAACGGGCGGGAAAGCTTTCTTT.

The chain carries TRBV4-1 and TRBJ2-5, with a possible D match to TRBD2 (5 bases). Germline-derived CDR1 and CDR2 are MGHRA and YSYEKL. Trimming took off 4 bases at V and 9 bases at J, with 18 bases between the two ends. The CDR3 sequence is 14 residues long. DNA of the CDR3: TGCGCCAGCAGCCTTACCAAGCCCGGGGAGCCCCAGTACTTC. It translates to CASSLTKPGEPQYF.

The CDR3 DNA reads TGTGCCAGCAGCACCAAAGCGGGTTTTGCCGGGGAGCTGTTTTTT. Protein product: CASSTKAGFAGELFF. The chain links TRBV5-6 to TRBJ2-2; D possibly corresponds to TRBD2 (6 bases). CDR1 is SGHDT, CDR2 YYEEEE, per germline. The CDR3 has 15 residues. Trimming stripped 4 bases from V and 6 bases from J, with 16 bases between. The whole variable domain, filled in from reference TRBV5-6 and TRBJ2-2, reads DAGVTQSPTHLIKTRGQQVTLRCSPKSGHDTVSWYQQALGQGPQFIFQYYEEEERQRGNFPDRFSGHQFPNYSSELNVNALLLGDSALYLCASSTKAGFAGELFFGEGSRLTVL.

In the case of this clone: One end of the junction varies from germline; a read error may be responsible. V usage is TRBV19 and J usage is TRBJ2-2; 9 nucleotides agree with TRBD2. Germline V gives CDR1 LNHDA, CDR2 SQIVND (reference sequence). The CDR3 contains 15 residues. This CDR3 is CASSIAGANTGELFF. The CDR3 coding sequence is TGTGCCAGTAGCATAGCGGGAGCGAACACCGGGGAGCTGTTTTTT.

This clone was seen just once. This chain uses TRBV5-4 with TRBJ2-1; 10 bases agree with TRBD2. Per germline, CDR1 SGHNT and CDR2 YYREEE (reference sequence). The V gene end was trimmed by 0 bases and the J gene end by 8 bases; junction bases not matched to a gene: 8. This CDR3 is built from 16 residues. In DNA form, the CDR3 reads TGTGCCAGCAGCTTGGCTGGATCTAGCGGGAGTTATGAGCAGTTCTTC. Translated: CASSLAGSSGSYEQFF.

The table lists this clone with a few counts. The V and J genes are TRBV19 and TRBJ2-3; 9 bases match TRBD2. Germline CDR1 and CDR2: LNHDA and SQIVND (reference sequence). V was clipped by 1 base and J by 0 bases; unmatched bases: 8. The CDR3 consists of 18 residues. CDR3 in DNA: TGTGCCAGTAGTATAGGTCTAGCGGGACCCACTAGCACAGATACGCAGTATTTT. Translation: CASSIGLAGPTSTDTQYF.

A single count supports this clone. The V and J genes are TRBV5-1 and TRBJ1-2; TRBD1 matches at 7 bases. The V gene end was trimmed by 0 bases and the J gene end by 8 bases; junction bases not matched to a gene: 7. The CDR3 is 14 residues long. Germline V gene lookup returns CDR1 SGHRS and CDR2 YFSETQ. The CDR3 region has the DNA TGCGCCAGCAGCTTGGGACAGGGAGTGGGGGGCTACACCTTC. Residues: CASSLGQGVGGYTF.

The CDR3 coding sequence is TGTGCCAGCAGTGTTGCGGGAGGTGTCTCCTACGAGCAGTACTTC. Translating it yields CASSVAGGVSYEQYF. The chain combines TRBV2 with TRBJ2-7, with 8 bases that match TRBD2. The trim removed 4 bases at V and 0 bases at J, leaving 5 bases unmatched. CDR3 length: 15 amino acids. Germline V gives CDR1 SNHLY, CDR2 FYNNEI.

The chain employs TRBV14 and TRBJ1-3, with 7 bases matching TRBD1. The CDR3 is made up of 17 amino acids. Germline assignment: CDR1 SGHDN and CDR2 FVKESK. J was trimmed by 0 bases and V by 4 bases; bases with no gene match: 9. CDR3 sequence reads: CASSPYPGQLSGNTIYF. CDR3 nucleotide sequence: TGTGCCAGCAGCCCGTACCCGGGACAGCTCTCTGGAAACACCATATATTTT.

Worth noting for this clone: One end of the junction varies from germline; a read error may be responsible. The rearrangement uses TRBV6-5 and TRBJ2-6, with a weak D call TRBD1 (5 bases). Germline assignment: CDR1 MNHEY and CDR2 SVGAGI. CDR3 size: 13 residues. CDR3: CASSYPGANVQTF. In DNA, the CDR3 is TGTGCCAGCAGTTACCCTGGGGCCAACGTCCAGACTTTC.

This chain joins TRBV7-8 and TRBJ2-5; TRBD1 aligns across 8 bases. The CDR3 totals 15 residues. CDR1 is SGHVS, CDR2 FQNEAQ, per germline. J lost 5 bases, V lost 7 bases, and 12 bases had no gene match. CDR3 sequence reads: CASTSRRTGRETQYF. The CDR3 nucleotides read TGTGCCAGCACCTCAAGAAGGACAGGGAGGGAGACCCAGTACTTC.

This chain uses TRBV18 with TRBJ2-5, with TRBD2 identical over 11 bases. This CDR3 spans 15 amino acids. Losses at the gene ends were 3 bases for V and 5 bases for J; bases not matched to a gene: 5. Germline V CDR1 and CDR2: KGHSH, LQKENI. The CDR3 DNA follows: TGTGCCAGCTCACCGCCGGGACTAGCGGACGAGACCCAGTACTTC. Its protein is CASSPPGLADETQYF.

The chain has TRBV6-6 and TRBJ1-6; 7 bases agree with TRBD1. From germline, CDR1 is MNHNY and CDR2 SVGAGI (reference sequence). The CDR3 covers 16 residues. The ends lost 6 bases at V and 3 bases at J; junction bases unmatched: 8. In nucleotides, the CDR3 is TGTGCCAGCAGCCTGGTGGCAGGGGGCTATAATTCACCCCTCCACTTT. Translation gives CASSLVAGGYNSPLHF.

With regard to this clone: Other DNA sequences in this specimen translate into the identical CDR3. The chain is built from TRBV7-9 and TRBJ2-1, with TRBD2 matching over 9 bases. Losses at the gene ends were 4 bases for V and 3 bases for J; bases not matched to a gene: 4. This CDR3 spans 15 amino acids. Germline CDR1 and CDR2: SEHNR and FQNEAQ (reference sequence). The CDR3 protein is CASSSGLAGYNEQFF. The CDR3 bases are TGTGCCAGCAGCTCGGGACTAGCTGGCTACAATGAGCAGTTCTTC.

V is TRBV28 and J is TRBJ2-2; D is perhaps TRBD1 (6 bases). Trimming removed 5 bases from V and 0 bases from J, with 10 bases in between. This CDR3 has 15 residues. Germline V CDR1 and CDR2: MDHEN, SYDVKM. Here the CDR3 DNA reads TGTGCCAGCAGTGAAGGGGGTACGAACACCGGGGAGCTGTTTTTT. Translation: CASSEGGTNTGELFF.

V usage is TRBV5-1 and J usage is TRBJ2-7; 9 bases match TRBD2. CDR3 size: 14 residues. CDR1 is SGHRS and CDR2 is YFSETQ in the germline V gene. Germline trimming cut 0 bases from V and 6 bases from J; bases unmatched to any gene: 4. The CDR3 loop reads CASSLELAGGEQYF. Here the CDR3 DNA reads TGCGCCAGCAGCTTGGAACTAGCGGGTGGCGAGCAGTACTTC.

V gene TRBV13 combines with J gene TRBJ1-2, with D maybe TRBD1 (6 bases). The germline gives CDR1 PRHDT, CDR2 FYEKMQ (reference sequence). The CDR3 has 15 residues. Trimming removed 5 bases from V and 7 bases from J, with 20 bases in between. In nucleotides, the CDR3 is TGTGCCAGCAGCGGACGGGACACCTTAGGCGGTGGCTACACCTTC. Protein product: CASSGRDTLGGGYTF.

This chain links TRBV28 with TRBJ1-2; 9 bases agree with TRBD1. Germline V CDR1 and CDR2: MDHEN, SYDVKM. V was clipped by 4 bases and J by 8 bases; unmatched bases: 5. The CDR3 contains 13 residues. The CDR3 bases are TGTGCCAGCAGTTCGGGGACAGGGAAAGGCTACACCTTC. Translated, it gives CASSSGTGKGYTF.

This chain connects TRBV27 to TRBJ2-7, with 10 bases identical to TRBD2. The DNA matches TRBJ2-5 better at its end, which makes the J call doubtful. The CDR3 runs 15 residues. Per germline, CDR1 MNHEY and CDR2 SMNVEV (reference sequence). The CDR3 region is CASSPSGSIAKTQYF. The CDR3 region has the DNA TGTGCCAGCAGTCCTAGCGGGAGTATCGCGAAGACCCAGTACTTC.

This clone counts as medium-sized (0.01 to 0.1%). V and J are TRBV11-2 and TRBJ2-3, with TRBD2 as a possible D gene (5 bases). Germline V gene sequence: CDR1 SGHAT, CDR2 FQNNGV. The CDR3 is 15 amino acids. The V and J ends lost 5 bases and 3 bases respectively, with 15 bases between them. DNA for the CDR3: TGTGCCAGCAGCCACGGGAACAAGGGAACAGATACGCAGTATTTT. The encoded protein is CASSHGNKGTDTQYF.

The chain joins TRBV2 to TRBJ1-5; D gene uncertain. The CDR3 is 13 residues long. Trimming cost V 7 bases and J 7 bases, with 14 bases left between them. CDR1 is SNHLY, CDR2 FYNNEI, per germline. CDR3 protein: CASTTDVRQPQHF. CDR3 nucleotides: TGTGCCAGCACAACAGACGTAAGGCAGCCCCAGCATTTT.

Written as DNA, the CDR3 is TGTGCCAGCAGTTACTCCGGGACAGGGGCCTATGGCTACACCTTC. It translates to CASSYSGTGAYGYTF. This chain uses TRBV6-5 with TRBJ1-2; TRBD1 agrees at 10 bases. The J segment lost 4 bases and the V segment lost 0 bases, leaving 2 bases of the junction unmatched. This CDR3 spans 15 amino acids. CDR1 and CDR2 from the germline V gene are MNHEY and SVGAGI.

The chain couples TRBV18 to TRBJ1-1; D unclear. The germline V gene encodes CDR1 KGHSH and CDR2 LQKENI. Trimming removed 4 bases at V and 0 bases at J, with 12 bases between. The CDR3 has 15 residues. CDR3 sequence (DNA): TGTGCCAGCTCACAGGCAGCGTTACTGAACACTGAAGCTTTCTTT. Translated: CASSQAALLNTEAFF.